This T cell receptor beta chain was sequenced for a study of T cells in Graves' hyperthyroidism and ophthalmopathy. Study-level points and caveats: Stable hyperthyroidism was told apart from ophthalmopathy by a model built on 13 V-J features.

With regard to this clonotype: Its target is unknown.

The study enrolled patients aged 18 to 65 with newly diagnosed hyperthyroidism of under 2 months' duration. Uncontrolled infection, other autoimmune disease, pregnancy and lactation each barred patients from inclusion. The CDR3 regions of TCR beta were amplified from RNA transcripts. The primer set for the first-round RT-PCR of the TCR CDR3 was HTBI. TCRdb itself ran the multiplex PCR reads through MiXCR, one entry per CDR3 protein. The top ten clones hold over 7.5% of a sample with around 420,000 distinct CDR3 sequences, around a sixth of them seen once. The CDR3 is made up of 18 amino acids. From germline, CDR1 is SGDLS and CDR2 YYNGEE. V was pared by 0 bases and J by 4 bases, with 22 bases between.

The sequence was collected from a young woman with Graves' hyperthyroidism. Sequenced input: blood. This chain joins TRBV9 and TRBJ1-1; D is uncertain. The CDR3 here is CASSVADPRIKEGTEAFF. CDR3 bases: TGTGCCAGCAGCGTAGCTGACCCACGAATCAAGGAGGGCACTGAAGCTTTCTTT.